Sequencing of this T cell receptor beta chain was carried out in a study of T-cell memory formation after mild COVID-19 (dated by TCRdb to the early 2020s). At the level of the whole study: Most TCR sequence clusters were specific to one of the two donors. Longitudinal TCRalpha and TCRbeta repertoire sequencing tracked T-cell clones expanding and contracting after mild COVID-19 in a couple of donors. The cohort comprised two young, previously healthy adult volunteers, one female and one male. On the study overall, not on this receptor specifically: The detection of some responding clones in pre-infection memory suggests that pre-existing cross-reactive memory T cells joined the SARS-CoV-2 response. Only two mild cases were covered in the study, and larger cohorts including severe cases with pre-infection samples were considered necessary. Contracting CD4+ clones were found mainly in CM and EM memory subsets, while CD8+ clones were enriched in EMRA. SARS-CoV-2 specificity of the second-wave clones peaking on day 37 was not confirmed. From day 15 to 85, contracting clones showed balanced CD4/CD8 phenotypes, whereas a second wave of clones that expanded from day 15 to 37 leaned towards CD4+.

This clonotype occurred a few times. This receptor's antigen is unknown. No base quality values were provided; no much bigger clone lies one nucleotide off. Including cysteine and phenylalanine, the CDR3 has 13 amino acids. The read is trimmed to its CDR3 DNA, 39 bases read in frame from base 1. Per the germline V gene (reference sequence), DFQATT is the CDR1 and SNEGSKA is the CDR2. Trimming removed 5 bases from V and 7 bases from J; the gene matches leave 8 bases unexplained. PBMCs were isolated by Ficoll-Paque density gradient centrifugation. Sequencing was performed on an Illumina NovaSeq 6000. TCRalpha and TCRbeta cDNA libraries were constructed by 5'RACE with constant-segment primers, with sample barcodes and unique molecular identifiers being introduced. Trizol reagent was used to extract RNA from every sample. Amplification of the libraries took two PCR steps, and the second step added a second sample barcode plus Illumina TruSeq adapters. Sequencing of the libraries was done on an Illumina NovaSeq, producing 2 x 150 bp paired-end reads. Concerning the study's data processing: Reads were demultiplexed and collapsed into UMI-guided consensus sequences with migec v1.2.7. Using mixcr v2.1.11, the UMI consensuses were aligned to TRA and TRB V and J templates and assembled into clonotypes. Clonotypes were classified as expanded or contracted when called significant by both edgeR and NoisET, with noise models trained on biological replicates. For edgeR calls, the cutoffs were a false discovery rate-adjusted p below 0.01 and a log2 fold-change threshold of 1. As an exploratory analysis of dynamics, max-normalized trajectories of the 1000 most abundant clonotypes were examined with PCA combined with hierarchical clustering. The CD4 or CD8 phenotype of responding clones was assigned using the separately sequenced CD4+ and CD8+ repertoires. TCRdb reran the public reads through fastp at Q25 and MiXCR, keeping productive beta chains. One record per CDR3 amino acid sequence lists the most common genes and DNA. TCRdb assigned the V and J calls; the authors' analysis was not used. For this sample the table gives some 210,000 distinct CDR3 sequences, of which about 10% were detected only once. Clones ranked in the top ten supply under 3.5% of the sample.

Source material: PBMCs or a T cell subset sorted from them (not recorded which). This TCR came from a man younger than 35 who had mild COVID-19 (a few samples of this study predate the infection). The sample titles of this study are shuffled in the database, so cell type and time point are left out; the donor was told from shared clones. The rearranged segments are TRBV20-1 and TRBJ2-1, with TRBD2 matching 7 junction bases. The CDR3 region has the sequence CSACPAGLNEQFF. Here is the DNA: TGCAGTGCTTGCCCAGCGGGGTTAAATGAGCAGTTCTTC.